Listed below are T cell receptor beta chains from one sample, sequenced in a study of siplizumab effects on memory and regulatory T cells. Sequenced by immunoSEQ multiplex PCR; TCRdb stores in-frame clones only, minus some. The table includes 100,000 to 110,000 clones, approximately 94% detected once. The sequencing sample was made of non-Treg CD4+ T cells sorted from blood. These receptors all come from a human donor in good health. Both conserved end residues are trimmed from each CDR3.

CDR3 protein | J gene | V gene
ASSFQGRQETQY | TRBJ2-5 | TRBV7-9
ASSGTREKLF | TRBJ1-4 | TRBV28
ASSSPAKGQY | TRBJ2-5 | TRBV5-1
ASSTPRDSITDTQY | TRBJ2-3 | TRBV9
ASSLLGGAYEQY | TRBJ2-7 | TRBV11-3
ASSLGPSGSSYNEQF | TRBJ2-1 | TRBV5-1
ASSIAPDRGPYGYT | TRBJ1-2 | TRBV19
ASSETSGSSEQY | TRBJ2-7 | TRBV19
AWSVKRRTQY | TRBJ2-5 | TRBV30
ASLGGQGHGYT | TRBJ1-2 | TRBV19
SVGQKTGYT | TRBJ1-2 | TRBV29-1
ASSLNVFGTGVYGGELF | TRBJ2-2 | TRBV7-3
ASSYPGGTEAF | TRBJ1-1 | TRBV6-9
ASSLDGPQNEQF | TRBJ2-1 | TRBV5-1
TRDANYGYT | TRBJ1-2 | TRBV20-1
AISGGLAGYYEQY | TRBJ2-7 | TRBV10-3
ASSIPSGSYNEQF | TRBJ2-1 | TRBV19
ASSQENGEQPQH | TRBJ1-5 | TRBV4-1
ASSPGTGTTDTQY | TRBJ2-3 | TRBV7-9
ASSQDRGRGISYEQY | TRBJ2-7 | TRBV14
ASSFLGPPQDTQY | TRBJ2-3 | TRBV5-5
ASSPPPGAGQPQH | TRBJ1-5 | TRBV18
ASSLDREFATNEKLF | TRBJ1-4 | TRBV5-6
ASSSLNRLGNQPQH | TRBJ1-5 | TRBV28
ASSTKDRDNYGYT | TRBJ1-2 | TRBV19
ASSPPGSSGANVLT | TRBJ2-6 | TRBV5-1
ATSLAGQFNEQF | TRBJ2-1 | TRBV10-2
ASSQTQGAGTEAF | TRBJ1-1 | TRBV18
ASSEGQGNQPQH | TRBJ1-5 | TRBV7-9
ASSLETSANTGELF | TRBJ2-2 | TRBV7-9
ASRADRAYEQY | TRBJ2-7 | TRBV28
ASSLRSGTGTLISYEQY | TRBJ2-7 | TRBV5-1
ASSQDRLPRGTGELF | TRBJ2-2 | TRBV14
ASMGEPTGPETQY | TRBJ2-5 | TRBV5-4
ASSSTLSWGRGYT | TRBJ1-2 | TRBV28
ASSPSVEQF | TRBJ2-1 | TRBV11-2
ATKLLEPTQY | TRBJ2-3 | TRBV6-6
ASSLTASYEQY | TRBJ2-7 | TRBV7-9
ASSPRDRDSGNTIY | TRBJ1-3 | TRBV18
ASSQEDRKGTDTQY | TRBJ2-3 | TRBV4-2
ASIPKGGTGNTIY | TRBJ1-3 | TRBV27